A single sample is the source of the 21 T cell receptor beta chains below, sequenced in a study of a mutant IDH1 vaccine in newly diagnosed glioma. Time point meaning: week 35, safety follow-up. In every dose of vaccine, 300 ug of mutant IDH1 20-mer peptide was given alongside topical imiquimod. No cognate antigen is known for these TCRs. Clones were read by immunoSEQ multiplex PCR, and TCRdb kept only the in-frame ones, dropping some. The data show tens of thousands of clones, roughly 74% seen once. Sequences were derived from PBMCs, sampled from a glioma patient whose treatment included an IDH1 peptide vaccine. The receptor set was obtained from a man aged 50-60 years with glioma.

Sample share makes this clone medium-sized (0.01 to 0.1%). V and J are TRBV7-9 and TRBJ2-1; 7 bases are shared with TRBD1. After removal of 5 bases from V and 4 bases from J, the junction contained 5 bases not matched to a gene. CDR3 size: 14 residues. CDR1 and CDR2 from the germline V gene are SEHNR and FQNEAQ (reference sequence). This CDR3 is CASSLKGQYNEQFF. In DNA, the CDR3 is TGTGCCAGCAGCCTTAAGGGACAGTACAATGAGCAGTTCTTC.

The chain couples TRBV6-5 to TRBJ2-2; D call uncertain. The CDR3 is 16 residues long. Germline assignment: CDR1 MNHEY and CDR2 SVGAGI. Trimming took off 3 bases at V and 6 bases at J, with 17 bases between the two ends. CDR3 bases: TGTGCCAGCAGTTATTCGACGGTCCATGCACCCGGGGAGCTGTTTTTT. Translation gives CASSYSTVHAPGELFF.

The chain recombines TRBV29-1 with TRBJ2-2; D is ambiguous. The V gene's germline CDR1 is SQVTM and CDR2 ANQGSEA. This CDR3 contains 13 residues. V shed 5 bases and J shed 0 bases, with 7 bases lying between them. CDR3 nucleotide sequence: TGCAGCGTTAAGGTTGCGAACACCGGGGAGCTGTTTTTT. It specifies CSVKVANTGELFF.

V gene TRBV14 combines with J gene TRBJ2-3, with 10 bases aligning to TRBD2. Trimming cost V 6 bases and J 2 bases; bases outside gene matches: 5. This CDR3 comprises 15 residues. Germline CDR1 reads SGHDN; CDR2 reads FVKESK. In nucleotides, the CDR3 is TGTGCCAGCAGTCAGCGGGGGGGCCCCACAGATACGCAGTATTTT. This translates into CASSQRGGPTDTQYF.

The chain combines TRBV5-1 with TRBJ2-7, with 8 positions matching TRBD2. CDR1 is SGHRS and CDR2 is YFSETQ in the germline V gene. With V trimmed by 7 bases and J by 3 bases, 9 bases remained unmatched. The CDR3 runs 14 residues. DNA of the CDR3: TGCGCCAGCGGAACGGGACTAGAGATCTACGAGCAGTACTTC. This gives the protein CASGTGLEIYEQYF.

The V gene is TRBV18, the J gene TRBJ2-7; 11 bases align to TRBD1. CDR3 length: 16 residues. Germline CDR1 is KGHSH and CDR2 is LQKENI. Trimming at V came to 5 bases and at J to 6 bases, leaving 12 bases not matched to a gene. The CDR3 nucleotides are TGTGCCAGCTCAACGGCCTCCGGGACAGGGGGGGTCGAGCAGTACTTC. Residues: CASSTASGTGGVEQYF. Based on the CDR3 plus reference TRBV18 and TRBJ2-7, the full variable domain is NAGVMQNPRHLVRRRGQEARLRCSPMKGHSHVYWYRQLPEEGLKFMVYLQKENIIDESGMPKERFSAEFPKEGPSILRIQQVVRGDSAAYFCASSTASGTGGVEQYFGPGTRLTVT.

The J gene is TRBJ2-7, the V gene TRBV7-2; TRBD2 might be the D (6 bases). The CDR3 is 13 residues long. Trimming removed 1 base from V and 4 bases from J, with 8 bases in between. Germline loops: CDR1 SGHTA, CDR2 FQGNSA. CDR3 loop: CASSLGRGYEQYF. In nucleotides, the CDR3 is TGTGCCAGCAGCTTAGGGCGGGGTTACGAGCAGTACTTC.

This clone appeared once. The chain employs TRBV7-9 and TRBJ1-6, with 9 nucleotides matching TRBD1. V lost 5 bases and J lost 10; bases outside the gene matches: 9. The germline gives CDR1 SEHNR, CDR2 FQNEAQ (reference sequence). This CDR3 has 15 amino acids. The CDR3 protein is CASSGTGTGKSPLHF. The CDR3 nucleotides are TGTGCCAGCAGCGGTACCGGGACAGGGAAATCACCCCTCCACTTT.

The J gene is TRBJ1-1, the V gene TRBV7-9, with D possibly TRBD1 on 5 matching bases. V lost 5 bases and J lost 4, with 14 bases in between. Germline V gene sequence: CDR1 SEHNR, CDR2 FQNEAQ (reference sequence). The CDR3 has 14 residues. The CDR3 sequence: CASSPPGLGTEAFF. For the CDR3, the DNA is TGTGCCAGCAGCCCACCGGGACTCGGCACTGAAGCTTTCTTT.

V gene TRBV28 combines with J gene TRBJ1-5, with no clear D. Germline values: CDR1 MDHEN, CDR2 SYDVKM. V lost 6 bases and J lost 4, with 10 bases in between. There are 13 residues in the CDR3. DNA of the CDR3: TGTGCCAGCAGCCCCGGGCCAAATCAGCCCCAGCATTTT. The encoded protein is CASSPGPNQPQHF.

CDR3: CASSREESTEAFF. The CDR3 coding sequence is TGTGCCAGCTCACGGGAGGAAAGCACTGAAGCTTTCTTT. The genes are TRBV18 and TRBJ1-1; no firm D call. This CDR3 region has 13 residues. Germline assignment: CDR1 KGHSH and CDR2 LQKENI. Trimming left V 4 bases short and J 4 bases short, with 10 bases between.

There are a few counts of this clone. The chain combines TRBV6-4 with TRBJ1-1; a weak D match, TRBD1 (5 bases). Germline loops: CDR1 MRHNA, CDR2 SNTAGT. Trimming cost V 3 bases and J 1 base, with 6 bases left between them. This CDR3 has 13 amino acids. DNA of the CDR3: TGTGCCAGCAGTGATCAGGGGAACACTGAAGCTTTCTTT. This gives the protein CASSDQGNTEAFF.

The chain links TRBV1 to TRBJ1-6. TRBV1 is listed as a pseudogene. The CDR3 sequence is 16 residues long. The CDR3, as DNA: TGCACCAGCAGCCAAGATCACTGGGGGGCGGATTCACCCCTCCACTTT. This codes for CTSSQDHWGADSPLHF.

V is TRBV5-1 and J is TRBJ2-5; TRBD1 agrees at 9 bases. The CDR3 runs to 16 residues. Germline-derived CDR1 and CDR2 are SGHRS and YFSETQ. Trimming at V came to 4 bases and at J to 4 bases, leaving 11 bases not matched to a gene. This CDR3 is CASSPPPGQGRETQYF. CDR3 coding DNA: TGCGCCAGCAGCCCCCCTCCGGGACAGGGACGAGAGACCCAGTACTTC.

Only a few counts were recorded for this clone. The chain uses TRBV10-1 and TRBJ2-2; perhaps TRBD2 as D (5 bases). Per the germline V gene, CDR1 is WNHNN and CDR2 is SYGVQD (reference sequence). This CDR3 comprises 14 residues. V lost 7 bases and J lost 6, with 15 bases in between. Here the CDR3 reads CASKRTQEAGELFF. The CDR3 DNA follows: TGCGCCAGCAAGAGGACTCAGGAGGCCGGGGAGCTGTTTTTT.

Only a few counts were recorded for this clone. V usage is TRBV5-1 and J usage is TRBJ1-1, with D uncertain. Germline CDR1 is SGHRS and CDR2 is YFSETQ. Trimming stripped 0 bases from V and 6 bases from J, with 3 bases between. This CDR3 has 11 amino acids. Here the CDR3 reads CASSLGPEAFF. CDR3 DNA: TGCGCCAGCAGCTTGGGCCCTGAAGCTTTCTTT.

The chain is built from TRBV19 and TRBJ1-5, with TRBD1 identical over 10 bases. This CDR3 has 17 amino acids. The germline CDR1 and CDR2 sequences are LNHDA and SQIVND (reference sequence). V shed 3 bases, J shed 5 bases, and the junction held 10 bases outside the gene matches. The CDR3 region has the DNA TGTGCCAGTAGTATGTACGGGACAGGGGACTCATATCAGCCCCAGCATTTT. Amino acid sequence: CASSMYGTGDSYQPQHF.

The chain joins TRBV5-1 to TRBJ2-7, with no clear D. Per germline, CDR1 SGHRS and CDR2 YFSETQ. The CDR3 extends over 12 amino acids. V gave up 3 bases and J gave up 6 bases, with 10 bases separating them. CDR3 residues: CASSSGRSEQYF. In nucleotides, the CDR3 is TGCGCCAGCAGCTCCGGACGGAGCGAGCAGTACTTC.

The count of this clone is one. This chain uses TRBV10-3 with TRBJ2-1; TRBD1 matches 7 bases. The CDR3 length is 15 residues. Per the germline V gene, CDR1 is ENHRY and CDR2 is SYGVKD. V gave up 10 bases and J gave up 0 bases; unmatched junction bases: 9. CDR3 sequence: CATNTGVFSYNEQFF. The CDR3 DNA sequence: TGTGCCACCAACACAGGGGTCTTCTCCTACAATGAGCAGTTCTTC.

The J gene is TRBJ1-2, the V gene TRBV4-2; D is undetermined. The CDR3 has 14 amino acids. The germline V gene has CDR1 LGHNA and CDR2 YNFKEQ. V was pared by 3 bases and J by 3 bases, with 11 bases between. CDR3 region: CASSHIARDYGYTF. CDR3 coding DNA: TGTGCCAGCAGCCATATCGCGAGGGACTATGGCTACACCTTC.

The chain has TRBV2 and TRBJ2-5; 12 nucleotides agree with TRBD2. The V segment lost 7 bases and the J segment 2 bases; nucleotides outside the gene matches: 8. CDR1 is SNHLY, CDR2 FYNNEI, per germline. CDR3 size: 16 residues. As DNA, the CDR3 is TGTGCCAGCACGGGTCTAGCGGGGGGGCGGCAAGAGACCCAGTACTTC. As protein: CASTGLAGGRQETQYF.